This T cell receptor (beta chain) came from a study of T cell responses to AZD1222 COVID-19 vaccine. Assay: immunoSEQ multiplex PCR; the TCRdb copy retains only in-frame clones and omits some. The table records more than 95,000 clones, around 89% of them present only once. Trimming took off 2 bases at V and 2 bases at J, with 12 bases between the two ends. Germline CDR1 is SGDLS and CDR2 is YYNGEE. The CDR3 is made up of 15 amino acids. This TCR derives from an adult in good health. The chain recombines TRBV9 with TRBJ2-3; no reliable D call. Specimen: peripheral blood, collected on day 0 of AZD1222 vaccination. The CDR3: CASSVGSFATDTQYF. The CDR3 coding sequence is TGTGCCAGCAGCGTGGGATCCTTTGCCACAGATACGCAGTATTTT. Based on the CDR3 plus reference TRBV9 and TRBJ2-3, the full variable domain is DSGVTQTPKHLITATGQRVTLRCSPRSGDLSVYWYQQSLDQGLQFLIQYYNGEERAKGNILERFSAQQFPDLHSELNLSSLELGDSALYFCASSVGSFATDTQYFGPGTRLTVL.